The 14 T cell receptor beta chains in this list originate from one sample, sequenced in a study of cytomegalovirus exposure and HLA in healthy donors. A multiplex PCR was run with 60 Vbeta primers and 13 Jbeta primers. Some clones are missing from TCRdb's copy, which holds only in-frame ones; the method was immunoSEQ multiplex PCR. The table lists roughly 70,000 clones, roughly four fifths of them singletons. The material sequenced was PBMCs. The receptors were gathered from a man aged 50-59 years in good health and CMV-seronegative.

This chain connects TRBV5-4 to TRBJ1-2; the D is unclear. The germline V gene encodes CDR1 SGHNT and CDR2 YYREEE (reference sequence). V lost 0 bases and J lost 3, with 15 bases in between. The CDR3 runs to 16 residues. The CDR3 spells CASSLEGLSGDYGYTF. CDR3 nucleotide sequence: TGTGCCAGCAGCTTGGAGGGATTAAGCGGGGACTATGGCTACACCTTC.

This chain links TRBV4-2 with TRBJ2-7, with D hard to call. V was pared by 1 base and J by 5 bases, with 12 bases between. The CDR3 is 14 amino acids. The germline V gene encodes CDR1 LGHNA and CDR2 YNFKEQ. The CDR3 spells CASSQVTGRDEQYF. CDR3 in DNA: TGTGCCAGCAGCCAAGTCACGGGTCGGGACGAGCAGTACTTC.

CDR3 region: CASSSGVGYNEQYF. CDR3 DNA sequence: TGTGCCAGCAGCTCGGGGGTAGGGTATAACGAGCAGTACTTC. The chain couples TRBV11-3 to TRBJ2-7; perhaps TRBD2 as D (6 bases). The CDR3 is made up of 14 amino acids. Trimming cost V 4 bases and J 5 bases, with 15 bases left between them. CDR1 and CDR2 from the germline V gene are SGHNT and YENEEA.

The chain employs TRBV30 and TRBJ1-1; D call uncertain. The CDR3 covers 13 residues. Trimming left V 1 base short and J 2 bases short, with 8 bases between. CDR1 is GTSNPN, CDR2 SVGIG, per germline (reference sequence). For the CDR3, the DNA is TGTGCCTGGAGTGGGCAGGATAACACTGAAGCTTTCTTT. This sequence encodes CAWSGQDNTEAFF.

This clone has only one observation. V and J are TRBV28 and TRBJ2-7, with D perhaps matching TRBD1 (6 bases). The CDR3 sequence is 15 residues long. Germline V gene sequence: CDR1 MDHEN, CDR2 SYDVKM. The V and J ends lost 3 bases and 7 bases respectively, with 19 bases between them. CDR3 coding DNA: TGTGCCAGCAGTTTTAGGAAACAGGGAGTGATGGAGCAGTACTTC. Translating it yields CASSFRKQGVMEQYF.

This clone was found once. The rearrangement joins TRBV6-5 to TRBJ1-2; D gene ambiguous. The CDR3 loop spans 13 amino acids. Trimming stripped 6 bases from V and 0 bases from J, with 8 bases between. Germline V gene data show CDR1 as MNHEY and CDR2 as SVGAGI. As DNA, the CDR3 is TGTGCCAGCAGAACCGGTTCTAACTATGGCTACACCTTC. This sequence encodes CASRTGSNYGYTF.

This clone rates as medium-sized. The rearrangement uses TRBV4-2 and TRBJ1-1; 10 bases match TRBD1. This CDR3 is 17 amino acids long. Losses at the gene ends were 4 bases for V and 4 bases for J; bases not matched to a gene: 12. CDR1 is LGHNA and CDR2 is YNFKEQ in the germline V gene. The CDR3 DNA reads TGTGCCAGCAGCCCCTACACCGGGACAGGGGCGAGCACTGAAGCTTTCTTT. Translation gives CASSPYTGTGASTEAFF.

This clone showed up just once. The chain is built from TRBV28 and TRBJ1-4; D ambiguous. There are 11 residues in the CDR3. Trimming took off 4 bases at V and 5 bases at J, with 2 bases between the two ends. Germline-derived CDR1 and CDR2 are MDHEN and SYDVKM. CDR3 region: CASSSNEKLFF. Written as DNA, the CDR3 is TGTGCCAGCAGTTCAAATGAAAAACTGTTTTTT.

This chain joins TRBV5-4 and TRBJ2-3; TRBD1 agrees at 7 bases. Germline V lookup: CDR1 SGHNT, CDR2 YYREEE (reference sequence). V lost 4 bases and J lost 2; bases outside the gene matches: 7. This CDR3 has 15 residues. This CDR3 is CASSRPGTVTDTQYF. For the CDR3, the DNA is TGTGCCAGCAGCCGACCCGGGACAGTCACAGATACGCAGTATTTT. The full variable domain, with the rest looked up from reference TRBV5-4 and TRBJ2-3, is ETGVTQSPTHLIKTRGQQVTLRCSSQSGHNTVSWYQQALGQGPQFIFQYYREEENGRGNFPPRFSGLQFPNYSSELNVNALELDDSALYLCASSRPGTVTDTQYFGPGTRLTVL.

This clone has a single count. The chain combines TRBV12-5 with TRBJ1-5; 7 positions agree with TRBD1. V was clipped by 5 bases and J by 6 bases; unmatched bases: 10. CDR1 LGHNT and CDR2 FRNRAP come from the germline V gene. The CDR3 has 15 amino acids. The CDR3 is CASGNRQGGSQPQHF. CDR3 DNA: TGTGCTAGTGGTAATCGACAGGGAGGTAGTCAGCCCCAGCATTTT.

Comments on this clone: Germline and junction disagree at one end, which may indicate a read error. The chain combines TRBV7-7 with TRBJ2-3, with D unresolved. This CDR3 has 13 residues. Germline CDR1 is SSHAT and CDR2 is FNYEAQ (reference sequence). CDR3 amino acids: CASSLANTDTQYF. The CDR3 DNA reads TGTGCTAGCAGCTTAGCCAACACAGATACGCAGTATTTT.

V and J are TRBV19 and TRBJ1-1; 8 nucleotides agree with TRBD1. This CDR3 has 14 amino acids. V shed 5 bases, J shed 7 bases, and the junction held 9 bases outside the gene matches. Germline V gives CDR1 LNHDA, CDR2 SQIVND (reference sequence). Here the CDR3 DNA reads TGTGCCAGTAGTTATGGGCAGGGGGCCTTTGAAGCTTTCTTT. It yields the protein CASSYGQGAFEAFF.

The chain couples TRBV30 to TRBJ2-7; no definite D call. The CDR3 has 11 residues. V was cut by 2 bases and J by 4 bases, with 6 bases left in between. CDR1 is GTSNPN and CDR2 is SVGIG in the germline V gene (reference sequence). The CDR3 DNA is TGTGCCTGGAGTAAAGCTTACGAGCAGTACTTC. Translation gives CAWSKAYEQYF.

J is TRBJ2-1 and V is TRBV5-1, with 11 bases fitting TRBD2. CDR1 and CDR2 from the germline V gene are SGHRS and YFSETQ. Trimming took 0 bases from V and 9 from J; bases not matched to a gene: 8. The CDR3 loop spans 16 amino acids. The chain's CDR3 is CASSLAVAGGWGEQFF. In DNA form, the CDR3 reads TGCGCCAGCAGCTTGGCCGTAGCGGGAGGGTGGGGTGAGCAGTTCTTC.